This T cell receptor beta chain appears in the sequencing data of a study of CD8 T cells in ankylosing spondylitis. As for this clonotype: A much bigger clone sits one base away, suggesting this may be a read error.

TCRdb fed the 5' RACE reads into MiXCR, producing one record per CDR3 protein. This repertoire shows tens of thousands of distinct CDR3 sequences, roughly 3.1% found once; its top ten account for 2.5% to 3%. Germline CDR1 reads SGDLS; CDR2 reads YYNGEE. This CDR3 region has 15 residues. V dropped 0 bases and J dropped 5; count of bases not matched to a gene: 4. The origin of this receptor is a male donor with ankylosing spondylitis or in good health (not recorded which). What was sequenced was blood, either unsorted or a sorted T cell fraction (not recorded which). V usage is TRBV9 and J usage is TRBJ2-2, with 7 bases lining up with TRBD2. The CDR3 here is CASSVASGRTGELFF. CDR3 nucleotides: TGTGCCAGCAGCGTAGCTAGCGGAAGGACCGGGGAGCTGTTTTTT.